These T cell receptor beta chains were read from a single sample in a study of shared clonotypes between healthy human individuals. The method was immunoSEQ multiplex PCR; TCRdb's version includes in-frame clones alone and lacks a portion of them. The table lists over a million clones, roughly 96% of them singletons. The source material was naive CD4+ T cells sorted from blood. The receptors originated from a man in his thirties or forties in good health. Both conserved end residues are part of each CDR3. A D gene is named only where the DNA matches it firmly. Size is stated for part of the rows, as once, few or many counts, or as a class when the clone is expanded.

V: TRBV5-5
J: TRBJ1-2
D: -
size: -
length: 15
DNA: TGTGCCAGCAGCTTGGAAGGGGGAATTAACTATGGCTACACCTTC
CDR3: CASSLEGGINYGYTF

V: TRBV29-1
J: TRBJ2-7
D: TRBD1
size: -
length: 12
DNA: TGCAGCGCCGGGACAGGGGTCTACGAGCAGTACTTC
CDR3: CSAGTGVYEQYF

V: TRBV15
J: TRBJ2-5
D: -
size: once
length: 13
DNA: TGTGCCACCAGGGCAGGTTTCCAAGAGACCCAGTACTTC
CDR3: CATRAGFQETQYF

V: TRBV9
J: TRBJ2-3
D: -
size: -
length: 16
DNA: TGTGCCAGCAGCGTGGGGGGAGGGGACAACACAGATACGCAGTATTTT
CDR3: CASSVGGGDNTDTQYF

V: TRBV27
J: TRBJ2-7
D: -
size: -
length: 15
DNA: TGTGCCAGCAGACTAAAAGGGGGATTGGCCTACGAGCAGTACTTC
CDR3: CASRLKGGLAYEQYF

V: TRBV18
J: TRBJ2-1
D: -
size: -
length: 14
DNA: TGTGCCAGCTCACCACCGGGGGGGACAGGTGAGCAGTTCTTC
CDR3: CASSPPGGTGEQFF

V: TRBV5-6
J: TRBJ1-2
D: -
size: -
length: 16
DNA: TGTGCCAGCAGCTTGCTTACCGGGGGGCATAACTATGGCTACACCTTC
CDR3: CASSLLTGGHNYGYTF

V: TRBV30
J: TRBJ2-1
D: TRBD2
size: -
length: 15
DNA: TGTGCCTGGAGGTTAGCGGGACGGGCAAACAATGAGCAGTTCTTC
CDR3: CAWRLAGRANNEQFF

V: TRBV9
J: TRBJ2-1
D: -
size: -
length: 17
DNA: TGTGCCAGCAGCGTAGAGATGGGAGCGGAGTCCTACAATGAGCAGTTCTTC
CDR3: CASSVEMGAESYNEQFF

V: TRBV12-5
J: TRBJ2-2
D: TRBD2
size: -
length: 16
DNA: TGTGCTAGTGGTTTGACTAGCGGGATGGTCCCCGGGGAGCTGTTTTTT
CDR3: CASGLTSGMVPGELFF

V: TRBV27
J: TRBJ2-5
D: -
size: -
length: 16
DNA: TGTGCCAGCAGTTTATCCGCAGGGGGGATTTTAGAGACCCAGTACTTC
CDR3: CASSLSAGGILETQYF

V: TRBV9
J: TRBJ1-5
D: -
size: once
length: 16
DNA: TGTGCCAGCAGCGTAGCCGGGATAAGCATGAGTCAGCCCCAGCATTTT
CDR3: CASSVAGISMSQPQHF

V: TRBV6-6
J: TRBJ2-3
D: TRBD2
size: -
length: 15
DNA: TGTGCCAGCAGCACAACTAGCGGGATCGGAGATACGCAGTATTTT
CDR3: CASSTTSGIGDTQYF

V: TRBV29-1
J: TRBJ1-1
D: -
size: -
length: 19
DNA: TGCAGCGTCCTCAACCACCTACCATCAAGACAGAGTCGGGGCACTGAAGCTTTCTTT
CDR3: CSVLNHLPSRQSRGTEAFF

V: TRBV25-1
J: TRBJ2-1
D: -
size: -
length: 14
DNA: TGTGCCAGCCGGGATCCCAGCAGCTCCAATGAGCAGTTCTTC
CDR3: CASRDPSSSNEQFF

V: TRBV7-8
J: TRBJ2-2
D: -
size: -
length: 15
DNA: TGTGCCAGCAGCTTAGGACGGACGAACACCGGGGAGCTGTTTTTT
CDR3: CASSLGRTNTGELFF

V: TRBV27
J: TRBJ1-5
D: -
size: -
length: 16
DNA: TGTGCCAGCAGTTTACTGGCTGGGGTTGGCAATCAGCCCCAGCATTTT
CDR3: CASSLLAGVGNQPQHF

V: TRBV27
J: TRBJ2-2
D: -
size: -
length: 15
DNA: TGTGCCAGCACCAACGTTGACAGATACACCGGGGAGCTGTTTTTT
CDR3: CASTNVDRYTGELFF

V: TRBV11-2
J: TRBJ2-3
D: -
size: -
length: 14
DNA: TGTGCCAGCAGCACCCGCCAGATCACAGATACGCAGTATTTT
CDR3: CASSTRQITDTQYF

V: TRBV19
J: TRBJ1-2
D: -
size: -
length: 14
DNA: TGTGCCAGTACCCAACTTGGCGGTAACTATGGCTACACCTTC
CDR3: CASTQLGGNYGYTF

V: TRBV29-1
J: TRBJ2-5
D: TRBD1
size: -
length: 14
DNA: TGCAGCGTGGTCCCCGGGACAGTAAAAGAGACCCAGTACTTC
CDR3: CSVVPGTVKETQYF

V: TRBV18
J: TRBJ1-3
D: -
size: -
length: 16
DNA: TGTGCCAGCTCACCAATCAGGGAAGGGGCTGGAAACACCATATATTTT
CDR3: CASSPIREGAGNTIYF

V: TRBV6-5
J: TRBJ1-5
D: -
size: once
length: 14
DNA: TGTGCCAGCAGTTACCAAGGGGGCAATCAGCCCCAGCATTTT
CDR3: CASSYQGGNQPQHF

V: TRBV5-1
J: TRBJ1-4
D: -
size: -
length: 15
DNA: TGCGCCAGCAGCTTGATCTCAGGAGCTAATGAAAAACTGTTTTTT
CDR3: CASSLISGANEKLFF

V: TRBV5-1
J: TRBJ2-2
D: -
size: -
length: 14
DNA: TGCGCCAGCAGCTCCTCGGTTGTCACCGGGGAGCTGTTTTTT
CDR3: CASSSSVVTGELFF

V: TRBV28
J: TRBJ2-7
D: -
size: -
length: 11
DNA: TGTGCCAGCAGCGACATATACGAGCAGTACTTC
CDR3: CASSDIYEQYF

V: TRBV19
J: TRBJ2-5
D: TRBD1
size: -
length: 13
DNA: TGTGCCAGTATCCGGGACAGCCGAGAGACCCAGTACTTC
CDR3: CASIRDSRETQYF

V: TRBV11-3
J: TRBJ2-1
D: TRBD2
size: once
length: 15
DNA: TGTGCCAGCAGCTCCGGGACTAGCGACATCAATGAGCAGTTCTTC
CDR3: CASSSGTSDINEQFF

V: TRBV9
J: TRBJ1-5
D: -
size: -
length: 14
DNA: TGTGCCAGCAGCGTCACAGGGCTTCACCAGCCCCAGCATTTT
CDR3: CASSVTGLHQPQHF

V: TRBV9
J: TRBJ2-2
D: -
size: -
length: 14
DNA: TGTGCCAGCAGCTCCCGACAGAACACCGGGGAGCTGTTTTTT
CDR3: CASSSRQNTGELFF

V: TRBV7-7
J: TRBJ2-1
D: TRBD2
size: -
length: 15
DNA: TGTGCTAGCAGCTTGGGTAGCGGGCCCTACAATGAGCAGTTCTTC
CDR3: CASSLGSGPYNEQFF

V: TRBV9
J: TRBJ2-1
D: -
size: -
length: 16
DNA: TGTGCCAGCAGCGGAACAGGTGGAACCTCTGGGGATGAGCAGTTCTTC
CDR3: CASSGTGGTSGDEQFF

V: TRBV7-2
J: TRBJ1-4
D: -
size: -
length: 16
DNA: TGTGCCAGCAGCACTTGGACACTTGCAACTAATGAAAAACTGTTTTTT
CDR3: CASSTWTLATNEKLFF

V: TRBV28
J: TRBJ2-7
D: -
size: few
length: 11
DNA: TGTGCCAGCAGCGGGCTATACGAGCAGTACTTC
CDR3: CASSGLYEQYF

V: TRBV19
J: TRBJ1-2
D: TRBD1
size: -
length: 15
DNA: TGTGCCAGTAGTATTCCCCAGGGGGGTAGCTATGGCTACACCTTC
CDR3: CASSIPQGGSYGYTF

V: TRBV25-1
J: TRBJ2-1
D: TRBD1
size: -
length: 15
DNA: TGTGCCAGCAGTGGAGGGGACAGATCTTACAATGAGCAGTTCTTC
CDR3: CASSGGDRSYNEQFF

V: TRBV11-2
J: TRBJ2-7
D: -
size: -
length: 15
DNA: TGTGCCAGCAGCTTTGGTGCTAGCGCCTCCTACGAGCAGTACTTC
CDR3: CASSFGASASYEQYF